This T cell receptor beta chain was observed in a study of CD8+ T cells in alopecia areata (dated by TCRdb to the late 2010s). Regarding the study in general: Treated patients were enrolled in an open-label pilot trial of oral tofacitinib at 5 to 10 mg twice daily for moderate-to-severe alopecia areata. Clonality in the scalp was compared among normal scalp (n=4), patchy alopecia areata scalp (n=8), and alopecia totalis/universalis scalp (n=8). Tofacitinib was administered for 6 to 18 months, and 6 months of follow-up off drug were then conducted to assess delayed response and recurrence. RNA was obtained with the PAXgene miRNA kit for fixed scalp, the miRNeasy kit for PBMCs, and the RNeasy kit for mouse skin. In treated patients, disease severity was measured using the SALT score, which gives the percentage of scalp surface area affected. Biopsies were taken from tofacitinib-treated patients at baseline and again at 4 and 24 weeks into treatment, and several of those patients also had a later scalp biopsy. Scalp tissue and sorted CD4+ and CD8+ peripheral blood T cells from patchy and totalis/universalis alopecia areata patients and from healthy controls were covered by human TCRbeta sequencing. immunoSEQ multiplex PCR using 35 Vbeta forward primers and 13 Jbeta reverse primers was used to amplify TCRbeta CDR3 regions. The study used high-throughput TCRbeta sequencing to examine T cell clonal expansion in alopecia areata, in both the C3H/HeJ mouse model and human patients. The study at large found these results: Many expanded lesional clones persisted in scalp and blood during tofacitinib treatment, which may partly explain relapse after stopping treatment. Compared with normal scalp, lesional scalp had higher clonality and more expanded CD8+ clones, particularly in alopecia totalis/universalis, a pattern that suggests antigenic drive. Scalp TCR repertoire analysis is complicated because resident alphabeta T cells in normal human skin are also sequenced, whereas mouse skin is dominated by gammadelta T cells. Compared with mice, TCR sequences shared between patients were less clear, possibly partly because of HLA diversity across the patient population. With tofacitinib, both scalp clonality and the number of expanded CD8+ clones among the top 100 scalp clones went down significantly. The treated cohort was small, with a single nonresponder, so links between baseline CD8+ expansion and response need larger studies.

Cut back by 6 bases and 7 bases, the V and J ends lie 13 bases apart. The CDR3 covers 12 residues, taking in both the cysteine and the phenylalanine. The only DNA kept is the CDR3, 36 bases in frame from the first base. CDR1 and CDR2 (SNHLY, FYNNEI) derive from the germline V gene. The meaning of the sample's treatment or condition label: oral pan-JAK inhibitor, 5-10 mg twice daily. From alopecia areata patients, peripheral blood was collected along with lesional scalp punch biopsies. After PBMCs were isolated by density centrifugation and stained for CD3, CD4 and CD8, a FACSAria was used to sort CD4+ and CD8+ T cells. Libraries were made using the immunoSEQ multiplex PCR assay. RNA was extracted from all samples and reverse transcribed into cDNA, which served as template for TCR sequencing. First-strand cDNA was synthesized with SuperScript III using a 2:1 mix of oligo-dT and random hexamers. A synthetic immune receptor repertoire was used to gauge amplification bias, and whatever bias remained was removed computationally. Per the original workflow: Raw reads were preprocessed to remove errors, and CDR3 was defined by IMGT conventions from the conserved cysteine to phenylalanine. Clonality was computed as 1 minus the Shannon entropy, with the entropy normalized by log2 of the number of productive unique TCRs. Whether each scalp clone was CD4 or CD8 was inferred by checking scalp TCRbeta sequences against the CD4 and CD8 repertoires from sorted blood. In its TCRdb copy, this immuneACCESS table keeps in-frame sequences only and misses some clones. Where compared with another copy, unresolved V genes explain less than half of these, and the others have no known cause. That table supplies the V and J calls and clone size; D and trimming were determined from the DNA. In this sample the table shows about 190,000 clones, less than 70% of which occur a single time. The ten largest clonotypes hold approximately 1.2% of the sample.

Comments on this clone: It has no known antigen specificity. No base quality values were provided; no much bigger clone lies one nucleotide off.

The starting material was CD4+ T cells sorted from blood, obtained at approximately week 50, from a patient treated with tofacitinib. This sequence was found in a human donor with alopecia areata. Recombination connected TRBV2 to TRBJ2-7; no confident D gene assignment can be made. CDR3 reads: CASSLTLPEQYF. The sequenced DNA: TGTGCCAGCAGCCTCACGCTACCAGAGCAGTACTTC.